This record concerns one T cell receptor (beta chain) sequence. Authors' analysis steps: Amplification with reference gene primers provided the estimates of nucleated cell counts. Using immunoSEQ multiplex PCR, the repertoire was profiled, and TCRdb retains in-frame clones only, with some absent. The DNA gave D and trimming, while V, J and clone size come from that table. The data hold about 110,000 clones, with 70% to 90% observed a single time. This sample was included in a study of blood T cell repertoires in COVID-19. On the study more broadly: Material from acute and convalescent COVID-19 was sourced from the United States, Italy and Spain.

With 0 bases clipped from V and 8 bases from J, the junction kept 14 bases outside the gene matches. Germline-derived CDR1 and CDR2 are MNHEY and SMNVEV (reference sequence). The CDR3 has 17 amino acids. What was sequenced was peripheral blood. The sequence was collected from a human donor in a cohort sampled during active COVID-19. The genes are TRBV27 and TRBJ1-2, with 8 bases aligning to TRBD1. CDR3: CASSLSPPGGKLWGYTF. The CDR3 bases are TGTGCCAGCAGTTTATCTCCACCAGGGGGCAAGCTTTGGGGCTACACCTTC.